The clone carrying this TCR beta chain was detected once. Source study methods: Cell counts per sample came from amplifying reference gene primers. Sequencing was performed with immunoSEQ multiplex PCR; in TCRdb, only in-frame clones are kept and a portion is missing. That table furnishes V, J and clone size, whereas the DNA furnished D and trimming. The sample carries approximately 250,000 clones, 86% recorded once. This record belongs to a study of blood T cell repertoires in COVID-19. Study-wide context: Samples of COVID-19 (acute and convalescent) were obtained from the United States, Italy and Spain. PBMCs, B-cell-depleted T cells, or T cells were the source of the cDNA or gDNA that made up the material.

Per the germline V gene, CDR1 is MNHNY and CDR2 is SVGAGI (reference sequence). This CDR3 comprises 16 residues. The V end was cut by 6 bases, the J end by 1 base, with 15 bases between. The receptor's source is a man aged 35 to 55 with active or convalescent COVID-19. The genes are TRBV6-6 and TRBJ2-2; tentatively, D is TRBD2 (6 bases). Sequencing was done on a sample of peripheral blood. The CDR3 sequence is CASRPPGGVNTGELFF. The CDR3 nucleotides are TGTGCCAGCAGACCACCTGGAGGGGTGAACACCGGGGAGCTGTTTTTT.